These 32 T cell receptor beta chains share one sample of origin, sequenced in a study of control samples from healthy donors and cancer patients. Method: immunoSEQ multiplex PCR; TCRdb's copy keeps in-frame clones and lacks some. The data show around 150,000 clones, around 95% seen once. Specimen: blood. The receptors come from a woman between 40 and 50 years old in good health.

The chain joins TRBV18 to TRBJ2-1; 7 bases are shared with TRBD2. Trimming took 3 bases from V and 1 from J; bases not matched to a gene: 3. CDR3 size: 15 residues. Germline loops: CDR1 KGHSH, CDR2 LQKENI. The CDR3 sequence: CASSPRDYSYNEQFF. DNA of the CDR3: TGTGCCAGCTCACCCCGGGACTATTCCTACAATGAGCAGTTCTTC.

The chain employs TRBV2 and TRBJ1-2; TRBD1 might be the D (5 bases). This CDR3 is 15 amino acids long. V was trimmed by 7 bases and J by 0 bases, leaving 15 bases between them. Germline loops: CDR1 SNHLY, CDR2 FYNNEI. The CDR3 reads CASIDPGVANYGYTF. Written as DNA, the CDR3 is TGTGCCAGCATCGACCCGGGGGTAGCTAACTATGGCTACACCTTC.

The J gene is TRBJ2-1, the V gene TRBV5-4, with D possibly matching TRBD2 (5 bases). The CDR3 runs to 12 residues. Trimming removed 4 bases at V and 15 bases at J, with 17 bases between. CDR1 is SGHNT and CDR2 is YYREEE in the germline V gene (reference sequence). The CDR3, as DNA: TGTGCCAGCAGCGAAGACGGGGAGTTAAGGTTCTTC. It specifies CASSEDGELRFF.

V and J are TRBV5-6 and TRBJ1-2; perhaps TRBD1 as D (6 bases). The V end lost 6 bases, the J end lost 2 bases, and 11 bases lay between the germline ends. Germline V gene data show CDR1 as SGHDT and CDR2 as YYEEEE. The CDR3 is 13 residues long. The CDR3 loop reads CASIPTGNYGYTF. The CDR3 DNA sequence: TGTGCCAGCATACCCACAGGGAACTATGGCTACACCTTC.

The V and J genes are TRBV5-4 and TRBJ1-2, with D perhaps matching TRBD1 (6 bases). This CDR3 region has 14 residues. Looked up from germline, CDR1 is SGHNT and CDR2 is YYREEE (reference sequence). V was cut by 4 bases and J by 4 bases, with 14 bases left in between. CDR3 DNA sequence: TGTGCCAGCAGCCGCGAGGGGGGCGGCTATGGCTACACCTTC. Residues: CASSREGGGYGYTF. Using reference TRBV5-4 and TRBJ1-2 for the parts outside the CDR3, the full variable domain is ETGVTQSPTHLIKTRGQQVTLRCSSQSGHNTVSWYQQALGQGPQFIFQYYREEENGRGNFPPRFSGLQFPNYSSELNVNALELDDSALYLCASSREGGGYGYTFGSGTRLTVV.

This chain links TRBV18 with TRBJ2-7, with a possible D match to TRBD1 (5 bases). This CDR3 has 15 amino acids. The germline CDR1 and CDR2 sequences are KGHSH and LQKENI. V lost 4 bases to trimming and J lost 3 bases, with 16 bases between them. The CDR3 DNA reads TGTGCCAGCTCACAGGGTTGGCAGGGTATCTACGAGCAGTACTTC. Its translation: CASSQGWQGIYEQYF.

The rearrangement joins TRBV21-1 to TRBJ2-7; the D segment call TRBD1 is taken from the table without a DNA check. TRBV21-1 is a listed pseudogene. The CDR3 has 14 residues. The CDR3 is CASSRTVPCYEQYF. In DNA, the CDR3 is TGTGCCAGCAGCAGGACAGTACCCTGCTACGAGCAGTACTTC.

The V call is TRBV3-1 (or the pseudogene TRBV3-2), the J call TRBJ1-2, with a weak D call TRBD1 (5 bases). The germline gives CDR1 LGHDT, CDR2 YNNKEL (reference sequence). This CDR3 has 14 residues. V was shortened by 3 bases and J by 8 bases, with 16 bases between the two germline ends. In DNA, the CDR3 is TGTGCCAGCAGCCATTCCTCCGGGACGTGGGGCTACACCTTC. Its translation: CASSHSSGTWGYTF.

V gene TRBV2 combines with J gene TRBJ2-5, with TRBD2 identical over 9 bases. This CDR3 is built from 15 residues. Per germline, CDR1 SNHLY and CDR2 FYNNEI. The trim removed 6 bases at V and 5 bases at J, leaving 10 bases unmatched. The CDR3 here is CASSLSSGGPETQYF. The CDR3 nucleotides read TGTGCCAGCAGCCTGTCCAGCGGGGGGCCGGAGACCCAGTACTTC.

This chain uses TRBV19 with TRBJ1-2; 7 bases map to TRBD1. The J segment lost 2 bases and the V segment lost 7 bases, leaving 10 bases of the junction unmatched. The germline V gene has CDR1 LNHDA and CDR2 SQIVND (reference sequence). The CDR3 is 15 residues long. CDR3 DNA: TGTGCCAGTACCGAAACGGGACAGCCCAACTATGGCTACACCTTC. It translates to CASTETGQPNYGYTF.

This chain joins TRBV10-3 and TRBJ1-5; D is unresolved. Germline CDR1 is ENHRY and CDR2 is SYGVKD. The CDR3 length is 20 residues. Deletions cut 2 bases from V and 2 bases from J, with 25 bases between. The CDR3 coding sequence is TGTGCCATCAGTGAGGGGAAGGCAGGATCCCTTTTGGTTGGCAATCAGCCCCAGCATTTT. Its protein product is CAISEGKAGSLLVGNQPQHF.

This chain connects TRBV27 to TRBJ2-1; D gene unclear. V was cut by 6 bases and J by 7 bases, with 7 bases left in between. This CDR3 is built from 11 residues. Germline loops: CDR1 MNHEY, CDR2 SMNVEV (reference sequence). The CDR3, as DNA: TGTGCCAGCAGGTCGGTGAATGAGCAGTTCTTC. Its translation: CASRSVNEQFF.

V gene TRBV13 combines with J gene TRBJ1-1; no clear D gene. The V and J ends lost 5 bases and 4 bases respectively, with 17 bases between them. The CDR3 totals 15 residues. The germline V gene has CDR1 PRHDT and CDR2 FYEKMQ (reference sequence). The CDR3 region has the DNA TGTGCCAGCAGCCGACGAGGGAACTGGGGCACTGAAGCTTTCTTT. Its protein product is CASSRRGNWGTEAFF.

The rearrangement uses TRBV6-5 and TRBJ1-2; D not resolved. The germline CDR1 and CDR2 sequences are MNHEY and SVGAGI. The CDR3 extends over 14 amino acids. The ends were cut back, 4 bases at V and 6 bases at J, with 15 bases in the middle. The CDR3, as DNA: TGTGCCAGCAGTTTCCGGGCCTCAGTGGATGGCTACACCTTC. Translation gives CASSFRASVDGYTF.

V gene TRBV30 combines with J gene TRBJ2-5; D is perhaps TRBD1 (6 bases). This CDR3 region has 13 residues. Germline V CDR1 and CDR2: GTSNPN, SVGIG (reference sequence). Trimming cost V 2 bases and J 4 bases, with 11 bases left between them. The CDR3 loop is CAWSNRVGETQYF. CDR3 in DNA: TGTGCCTGGAGTAACAGGGTTGGAGAGACCCAGTACTTC. Full variable domain (missing parts from reference TRBV30 and TRBJ2-5): SQTIHQWPATLVQPVGSPLSLECTVEGTSNPNLYWYRQAAGRGLQLLFYSVGIGQISSEVPQNLSASRPQDRQFILSSKKLLLSDSGFYLCAWSNRVGETQYFGPGTRLLVL.

The V gene is TRBV6-5, the J gene TRBJ1-2; 7 bases are shared with TRBD1. The germline CDR1 and CDR2 sequences are MNHEY and SVGAGI. Trimming took 6 bases from V and 8 from J; bases not matched to a gene: 12. There are 14 residues in the CDR3. CDR3 bases: TGTGCCAGCAGAGCAGACAGGGCTCTAAAGGGCTACACCTTC. Protein sequence: CASRADRALKGYTF.

The genes are TRBV4-1 and TRBJ1-2, with TRBD1 matching over 9 bases. CDR1 is MGHRA, CDR2 YSYEKL, per germline. The CDR3 has 18 residues. V lost 1 base and J lost 4; bases outside the gene matches: 13. This CDR3 is CASSQVFIRDRDLYGYTF. The CDR3 DNA is TGCGCCAGCAGCCAAGTGTTTATCCGGGACAGGGATCTCTATGGCTACACCTTC.

This clone was recorded once. This chain connects TRBV9 to TRBJ1-6; a weak D match, TRBD1 (5 bases). The CDR3 spans 16 residues. The germline V and J ends were trimmed by 3 bases and 10 bases, with 20 bases remaining between them. The germline gives CDR1 SGDLS, CDR2 YYNGEE. This CDR3 reads CASSAALREIESPLHF. The CDR3 DNA reads TGTGCCAGCAGCGCCGCGCTCAGGGAAATTGAATCACCCCTCCACTTT.

In this sample, this clone turned up once. The chain joins TRBV6-5 to TRBJ2-6, with TRBD1 matching 7 bases. The length of the CDR3 is 14 residues. CDR1 is MNHEY and CDR2 is SVGAGI in the germline V gene. J gave up 8 bases and V 6 bases, and 7 bases lay outside the gene matches. CDR3 coding DNA: TGTGCCAGCAGCGTACAGACAGGGACCAACGTCCTGACTTTC. It specifies CASSVQTGTNVLTF.

This chain joins TRBV5-1 and TRBJ1-6; D is unclear. The CDR3 has 16 amino acids. The V and J ends lost 0 bases and 5 bases respectively, with 12 bases between them. CDR1 SGHRS and CDR2 YFSETQ come from the germline V gene. The CDR3 DNA sequence: TGCGCCAGCAGCTTGGACACGGTCGGGAATAATTCACCCCTCCACTTT. Residues: CASSLDTVGNNSPLHF. The full variable domain, rest sourced from reference TRBV5-1 and TRBJ1-6, is KAGVTQTPRYLIKTRGQQVTLSCSPISGHRSVSWYQQTPGQGLQFLFEYFSETQRNKGNFPGRFSGRQFSNSRSEMNVSTLELGDSALYLCASSLDTVGNNSPLHFGNGTRLTVT.

This chain connects TRBV11-3 to TRBJ2-7, with D maybe TRBD1 (6 bases). The CDR3 runs to 15 residues. Trimming shortened V by 5 bases and J by 4 bases, and 18 bases separated the two germline ends. Germline CDR1 SGHNT, CDR2 YENEEA. The CDR3 sequence is CASSHYTGNVYEQYF. The DNA for the CDR3 is TGTGCCAGCAGCCACTACACAGGGAATGTTTACGAGCAGTACTTC.

This clone was seen a single time. The chain employs TRBV5-1 and TRBJ1-2; weak D call: TRBD1 (6 bases). The germline V gene has CDR1 SGHRS and CDR2 YFSETQ. V lost 4 bases and J 6 bases, leaving 13 bases between the germline ends. The CDR3 consists of 13 residues. CDR3 sequence reads: CASSTNRVDGYTF. The CDR3 coding sequence is TGCGCCAGCAGCACAAACAGGGTGGATGGCTACACCTTC.

The chain joins TRBV12-3 or TRBV12-4 to TRBJ1-2; 8 positions agree with TRBD1. The CDR3 spans 12 residues. V lost 6 bases and J lost 7; bases outside the gene matches: 4. The CDR3 DNA reads as TGTGCCAGCAGCGCAGGGGGCCCTGGCTACACCTTC. Its translation: CASSAGGPGYTF.

The chain uses TRBV27 and TRBJ1-1; possible D gene TRBD1, 6 bases. The CDR3 runs to 13 residues. Deletions cut 8 bases from V and 5 bases from J, with 15 bases between. Germline CDR1 is MNHEY and CDR2 is SMNVEV (reference sequence). The CDR3 nucleotides are TGTGCCAGCGTGGGGGGCCGAAAGACTGAAGCTTTCTTT. Translated: CASVGGRKTEAFF.

This clone was picked up one time. CDR3 sequence reads: CASSVVEGTSPDEQYF. In DNA form, the CDR3 reads TGTGCCAGCAGCGTAGTAGAGGGGACTAGTCCCGACGAGCAGTACTTC. V is TRBV9 and J is TRBJ2-7; 8 bases map to TRBD2. The CDR3 loop spans 16 amino acids. Germline-derived CDR1 and CDR2 are SGDLS and YYNGEE. The trim removed 0 bases at V and 5 bases at J, leaving 10 bases unmatched. Together with reference TRBV9 and TRBJ2-7, the CDR3 gives the full variable domain: DSGVTQTPKHLITATGQRVTLRCSPRSGDLSVYWYQQSLDQGLQFLIQYYNGEERAKGNILERFSAQQFPDLHSELNLSSLELGDSALYFCASSVVEGTSPDEQYFGPGTRLTVT.

The chain is built from TRBV6-5 and TRBJ1-5, with D unclear. The CDR3 is 14 residues long. Trimming shortened V by 5 bases and J by 2 bases, and 10 bases separated the two germline ends. CDR1 MNHEY and CDR2 SVGAGI come from the germline V gene. In nucleotides, the CDR3 is TGTGCCAGCAGTACCCAGGAGGGCAATCAGCCCCAGCATTTT. Its protein product is CASSTQEGNQPQHF.

This chain joins TRBV6-5 and TRBJ1-1; D unclear. The V end lost 5 bases, the J end lost 0 bases, and 13 bases lay between the germline ends. CDR3 length: 15 amino acids. In germline, CDR1 is MNHEY, CDR2 SVGAGI. In DNA, the CDR3 is TGTGCCAGCAGTCCCCTGAGGAGAATGAACACTGAAGCTTTCTTT. Its translation is CASSPLRRMNTEAFF.

This chain uses TRBV9 with TRBJ2-2; D call uncertain. V lost 0 bases, J lost 4 bases, and 13 bases lay in between. CDR3 size: 16 residues. Germline loops: CDR1 SGDLS, CDR2 YYNGEE. The CDR3 is CASSVDPAAVTGELFF. The CDR3 DNA reads as TGTGCCAGCAGCGTAGATCCGGCGGCGGTCACCGGGGAGCTGTTTTTT.

The V gene is TRBV15, the J gene TRBJ1-4, with no clear D. V was cut by 3 bases and J by 1 base, with 6 bases left in between. From germline, CDR1 is LNHNV and CDR2 YYDKDF (reference sequence). The CDR3 contains 14 residues. CDR3: CATSRLGTNEKLFF. The CDR3 nucleotides are TGTGCCACCAGCAGGCTCGGAACTAATGAAAAACTGTTTTTT.

The chain joins TRBV5-1 to TRBJ2-5, with D unresolved. The CDR3 runs to 14 residues. The V and J ends lost 4 bases and 1 base respectively, with 11 bases between them. The V gene's germline CDR1 is SGHRS and CDR2 YFSETQ. The CDR3 is CASSLYTIQETQYF. CDR3 in DNA: TGCGCCAGCAGCCTATACACCATCCAAGAGACCCAGTACTTC.

The chain combines TRBV12-5 with TRBJ1-2; tentatively, D is TRBD1 (5 bases). Germline values: CDR1 LGHNT, CDR2 FRNRAP. The CDR3 extends over 17 amino acids. V dropped 0 bases and J dropped 6 bases, with 20 bases sitting between them. The CDR3 loop is CASGLVGAARGTDGYTF. In DNA form, the CDR3 reads TGTGCTAGTGGTTTGGTAGGGGCTGCGCGGGGCACGGATGGCTACACCTTC.

The chain links TRBV18 to TRBJ2-3; possible D gene TRBD2, 6 bases. The germline V gene has CDR1 KGHSH and CDR2 LQKENI. CDR3 length: 13 amino acids. Trimming left V 6 bases short and J 3 bases short, with 10 bases between. In nucleotides, the CDR3 is TGTGCCAGCTCGCGGGAAAGGACAGATACGCAGTATTTT. Encoded protein: CASSRERTDTQYF.